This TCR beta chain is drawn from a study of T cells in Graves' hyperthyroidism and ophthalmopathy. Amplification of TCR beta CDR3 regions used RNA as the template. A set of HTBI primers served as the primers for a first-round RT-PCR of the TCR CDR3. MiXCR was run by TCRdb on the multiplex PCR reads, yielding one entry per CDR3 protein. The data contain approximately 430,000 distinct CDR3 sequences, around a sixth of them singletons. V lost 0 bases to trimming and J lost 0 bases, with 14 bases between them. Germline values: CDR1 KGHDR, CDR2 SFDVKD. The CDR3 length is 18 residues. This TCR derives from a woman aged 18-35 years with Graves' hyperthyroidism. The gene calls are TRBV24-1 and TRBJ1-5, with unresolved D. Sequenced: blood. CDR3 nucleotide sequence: TGTGCCACCAGTGATTTGGGACGGACGGCAGTTAGCAATCAGCCCCAGCATTTT. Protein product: CATSDLGRTAVSNQPQHF.